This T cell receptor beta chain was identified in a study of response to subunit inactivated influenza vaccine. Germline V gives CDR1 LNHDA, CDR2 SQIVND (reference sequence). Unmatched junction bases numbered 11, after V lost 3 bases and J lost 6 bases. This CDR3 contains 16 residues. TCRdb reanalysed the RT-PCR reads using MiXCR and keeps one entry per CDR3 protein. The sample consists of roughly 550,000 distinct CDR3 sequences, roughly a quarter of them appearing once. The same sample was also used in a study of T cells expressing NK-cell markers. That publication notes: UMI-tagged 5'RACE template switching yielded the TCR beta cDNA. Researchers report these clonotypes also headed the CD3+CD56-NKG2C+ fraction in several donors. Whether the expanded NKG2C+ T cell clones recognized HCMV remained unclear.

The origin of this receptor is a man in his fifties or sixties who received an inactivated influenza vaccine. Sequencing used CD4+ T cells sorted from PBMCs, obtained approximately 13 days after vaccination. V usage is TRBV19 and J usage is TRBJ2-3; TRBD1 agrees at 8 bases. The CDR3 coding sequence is TGTGCCAGTAGTATCCAAGGACAGGGAGGTAGGGATACGCAGTATTTT. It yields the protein CASSIQGQGGRDTQYF.